The 24 T cell receptor beta chains in this list originate from one sample, sequenced in a study of shared clonotypes between healthy human individuals. Sequencing used immunoSEQ multiplex PCR; TCRdb keeps in-frame clones, though not all of them. The data show about 1.1 million clones, around three quarters seen once. The sample consisted of memory CD4+ T cells from PBMCs. Subset here: CD45RA-negative fraction. These receptors came from a man aged 18 to 29 in good health. Some clones in this sample may be carry-over from other donors' samples.

This chain joins TRBV7-8 and TRBJ1-2, with D perhaps TRBD1 (5 bases). CDR3 size: 14 residues. V lost 1 base, J lost 3 bases, and 9 bases lay in between. Germline assignment: CDR1 SGHVS and CDR2 FQNEAQ. DNA for the CDR3: TGTGCCAGCAGCTTAGTTGCAGGGTACTATGGCTACACCTTC. Encoded protein: CASSLVAGYYGYTF.

V is TRBV28 and J is TRBJ2-2; 11 nucleotides align to TRBD2. The ends lost 6 bases at V and 6 bases at J; junction bases unmatched: 12. Per germline, CDR1 MDHEN and CDR2 SYDVKM. The CDR3 totals 17 residues. DNA of the CDR3: TGTGCCAGCAGGGGACTATTAGCGGGAGGGGTACCCGGGGAGCTGTTTTTT. It yields the protein CASRGLLAGGVPGELFF.

This sequence joins TRBV4-1 and TRBJ1-4, with a possible D match to TRBD1 (6 bases). Germline CDR1 MGHRA, CDR2 YSYEKL. The V gene lost 1 base and the J gene lost 2 bases, with 11 bases spanning the gap. CDR3 length equals 16 residues. The CDR3 DNA reads TGCGCCAGCAGCCAAGGGGGGAGGGGGACTAATGAAAAACTGTTTTTT. Translated: CASSQGGRGTNEKLFF.

The V and J genes are TRBV9 and TRBJ2-1, with 8 bases fitting TRBD2. The CDR3 length is 16 residues. From germline, CDR1 is SGDLS and CDR2 YYNGEE. V lost 2 bases to trimming and J lost 1 base; unmatched junction nucleotides: 5. The CDR3 spells CASSVFSGISYNEQFF. The CDR3 DNA reads as TGTGCCAGCAGCGTGTTTAGCGGGATATCCTACAATGAGCAGTTCTTC.

This chain links TRBV4-2 with TRBJ2-5; 8 bases align to TRBD2. The end of the DNA aligns better with TRBJ2-7, so the J call may be wrong. Germline loops: CDR1 LGHNA, CDR2 YNFKEQ. The CDR3 length is 13 residues. The CDR3 loop reads CASSLSGTYEQYF. The CDR3 nucleotides are TGTGCCAGCAGTCTTAGCGGGACCTACGAGCAGTACTTC.

The V gene is TRBV7-8, the J gene TRBJ1-1; D is uncertain. The V end lost 5 bases, the J end lost 0 bases, and 13 bases lay between the germline ends. Germline V gene data show CDR1 as SGHVS and CDR2 as FQNEAQ. The CDR3 has 15 residues. The CDR3 region is CASSAGRVLNTEAFF. The DNA of the CDR3 is TGTGCCAGCAGCGCCGGAAGGGTCTTGAACACTGAAGCTTTCTTT. Variable domain in full (rest from reference TRBV7-8 and TRBJ1-1): GAGVSQSPRYKVAKRGQDVALRCDPISGHVSLFWYQQALGQGPEFLTYFQNEAQLDKSGLPSDRFFAERPEGSVSTLKIQRTQQEDSAVYLCASSAGRVLNTEAFFGQGTRLTVV.

The rearrangement joins TRBV7-2 to TRBJ2-7; TRBD1 matches at 8 bases. Unmatched junction bases numbered 2, after V lost 5 bases and J lost 2 bases. The CDR3 is made up of 13 amino acids. CDR1 is SGHTA, CDR2 FQGNSA, per germline. The CDR3 bases are TGTGCCAGCAGCCGGACAGGGACCTACGAGCAGTACTTC. Translation gives CASSRTGTYEQYF.

This rearrangement joins TRBV28 to TRBJ1-1, with 12 bases fitting TRBD1. Unmatched junction bases numbered 4, after V lost 0 bases and J lost 2 bases. Germline CDR1 and CDR2: MDHEN and SYDVKM. This CDR3 has 17 residues. The CDR3 reads CASSLWGQGAANTEAFF. The CDR3 DNA is TGTGCCAGCAGTTTATGGGGACAGGGGGCCGCTAACACTGAAGCTTTCTTT.

This clone was detected a few times. The CDR3 nucleotides are TGTGCCAGCAGCCCCAGGGAGAGCGATGAGCAGTTCTTC. The encoded protein is CASSPRESDEQFF. The rearrangement uses TRBV11-3 and TRBJ2-1; tentatively, D is TRBD1 or TRBD2 (5 bases each). The V gene's germline CDR1 is SGHNT and CDR2 YENEEA. The V end lost 5 bases, the J end lost 8 bases, and 13 bases lay between the germline ends. This CDR3 has 13 residues.

This chain uses TRBV20-1 with TRBJ2-1; D is unclear. The ends were cut back, 5 bases at V and 8 bases at J, with 10 bases in the middle. This CDR3 region has 11 residues. Germline V lookup: CDR1 DFQATT, CDR2 SNEGSKA (reference sequence). CDR3 nucleotides: TGCAGTGCTCAAGGCACGGATGAGCAGTTCTTC. Its translation: CSAQGTDEQFF.

Here the CDR3 reads CASSSRRSGETQYF. The CDR3 region has the DNA TGTGCCAGCAGCTCCCGTAGGAGTGGCGAGACCCAGTACTTC. This chain joins TRBV7-2 and TRBJ2-5; D remains ambiguous. V was shortened by 4 bases and J by 5 bases, with 14 bases between the two germline ends. This CDR3 is built from 14 residues. Germline V CDR1 and CDR2: SGHTA, FQGNSA.

The V gene is TRBV27, the J gene TRBJ2-2; D is unresolved. This CDR3 spans 15 amino acids. The germline V gene encodes CDR1 MNHEY and CDR2 SMNVEV (reference sequence). The V and J ends lost 3 bases and 5 bases respectively, with 13 bases between them. DNA for the CDR3: TGTGCCAGCAGTTTCCGAGGATTGAGAACCGGGGAGCTGTTTTTT. Protein: CASSFRGLRTGELFF.

The chain combines TRBV6-6 with TRBJ2-3; tentative D call: TRBD2 (5 bases). CDR3 size: 15 residues. Trimming removed 0 bases from V and 4 bases from J, with 11 bases in between. Germline lookup yields CDR1 MNHNY and CDR2 SVGAGI (reference sequence). The CDR3 loop reads CASSYSSGSADTQYF. The DNA of the CDR3 is TGTGCCAGCAGTTACTCGAGCGGTAGCGCAGATACGCAGTATTTT.

The rearrangement joins TRBV11-2 to TRBJ2-5, with TRBD2 matching 13 bases. V dropped 5 bases and J dropped 6; count of bases not matched to a gene: 12. CDR3 length: 17 residues. The germline V gene encodes CDR1 SGHAT and CDR2 FQNNGV. This chain's CDR3 is CASSVPGTSGINKTQYF. CDR3 bases: TGTGCCAGCAGCGTCCCCGGGACTAGCGGGATAAATAAGACCCAGTACTTC.

About this clone: This clone may be a read error of a much larger clone one base away. Distinct nucleotide sequences in the sample also encode this CDR3. The V gene is TRBV28, the J gene TRBJ2-6; D not resolved. V lost 6 bases and J lost 1, with 4 bases in between. The CDR3 is 13 amino acids. CDR1 and CDR2 (germline): MDHEN, SYDVKM. CDR3 region: CASRKSGANVLTF. The DNA for the CDR3 is TGTGCCAGCAGGAAATCTGGGGCCAACGTCCTGACTTTC.

CDR3 residues: CASSYLDKNTEAFF. The CDR3, as DNA: TGTGCCAGCAGTTACCTAGACAAGAACACTGAAGCTTTCTTT. The J gene is TRBJ1-1, the V gene TRBV6-6; D remains ambiguous. The V and J ends lost 2 bases and 1 base respectively, with 8 bases between them. Per the germline V gene, CDR1 is MNHNY and CDR2 is SVGAGI (reference sequence). This CDR3 has 14 residues.

The V call is TRBV28, the J call TRBJ2-7, with no clear D. Trimming stripped 3 bases from V and 0 bases from J, with 12 bases between. CDR3 length equals 15 residues. CDR1 is MDHEN, CDR2 SYDVKM, per germline. The CDR3 here is CASSFNGQVSYEQYF. The CDR3 DNA reads as TGTGCCAGCAGTTTTAATGGGCAGGTCTCCTACGAGCAGTACTTC.

The CDR3 reads CSVESAEETQYF. In nucleotides, the CDR3 is TGCAGCGTTGAGTCAGCAGAAGAGACCCAGTACTTC. The chain has TRBV29-1 and TRBJ2-5; no reliable D call. The CDR3 contains 12 residues. Trimming removed 3 bases at V and 3 bases at J, with 8 bases between. From germline, CDR1 is SQVTM and CDR2 ANQGSEA.

The CDR3 region is CASGRQNTEAFF. In nucleotides, the CDR3 is TGTGCCAGCGGTCGACAGAACACTGAAGCTTTCTTT. The gene calls are TRBV2 and TRBJ1-1; D is unclear. V lost 8 bases, J lost 1 base, and 8 bases lay in between. CDR1 SNHLY and CDR2 FYNNEI come from the germline V gene. The CDR3 is made up of 12 amino acids.

This rearrangement joins TRBV5-4 to TRBJ1-1; weak D call: TRBD1 (6 bases). Germline V CDR1 and CDR2: SGHNT, YYREEE (reference sequence). The germline V and J ends were trimmed by 4 bases and 5 bases, with 21 bases remaining between them. The CDR3 has 16 residues. For the CDR3, the DNA is TGTGCCAGCAGCCCCCTGAGGGGGTTTGAGTTAACTGAAGCTTTCTTT. This gives the protein CASSPLRGFELTEAFF. Drawing the rest from reference TRBV5-4 and TRBJ1-1, the complete variable domain is ETGVTQSPTHLIKTRGQQVTLRCSSQSGHNTVSWYQQALGQGPQFIFQYYREEENGRGNFPPRFSGLQFPNYSSELNVNALELDDSALYLCASSPLRGFELTEAFFGQGTRLTVV.

This clone has at least ten counts. CDR3 loop: CASSIGRGRTGANVLTF. The CDR3 bases are TGTGCCAGTAGTATCGGCAGGGGGCGGACTGGGGCCAACGTCCTGACTTTC. This chain joins TRBV19 and TRBJ2-6, with 8 bases identical to TRBD1. V shed 3 bases, J shed 2 bases, and the junction held 6 bases outside the gene matches. Germline loops: CDR1 LNHDA, CDR2 SQIVND (reference sequence). The CDR3 spans 17 residues.

The chain couples TRBV7-6 to TRBJ2-1; D gene uncertain. This CDR3 comprises 11 residues. Deletions cut 5 bases from V and 9 bases from J, with 8 bases between. Germline values: CDR1 SGHVS, CDR2 FNYEAQ. The CDR3 loop is CASSHLGEQFF. The CDR3 DNA follows: TGTGCCAGCAGCCATCTTGGTGAGCAGTTCTTC.

CDR3 in DNA: TGTGCCAGCAGGTGGACAGGGGGAGGTAATGAAAAACTGTTTTTT. Encoded protein: CASRWTGGGNEKLFF. This chain connects TRBV6-6 to TRBJ1-4; 10 bases are a match to TRBD1. The junction had 5 bases not matched to a gene; V was cut back by 6 bases and J by 4 bases. This CDR3 is built from 15 residues. The germline CDR1 and CDR2 sequences are MNHNY and SVGAGI (reference sequence).

In this sample, this clone turned up once. One end of the junction fails to match germline, which may point to a read error. The genes are TRBV5-3 and TRBJ1-5; D remains unclear. TRBV5-3 is annotated as an ORF whose role is uncertain. The CDR3 is made up of 13 amino acids. CDR3 sequence reads: CASSSRRGQPQHF. CDR3 bases: TGTGCCAGCAGCTCCCGGCGGGGTCAGCCCCAGCATTTT.